The 30 T cell receptor beta chains presented below share a single source sample, sequenced in a study of a mutant IDH1 vaccine in newly diagnosed glioma. Time point specified: baseline, week 1 (first vaccination visit). Treatment of the sample: pre-vaccination baseline after standard-of-care therapy. Assay used: immunoSEQ multiplex PCR; TCRdb lists only in-frame clones, some missing. Of tens of thousands of clones in the sample, approximately 90% were seen once. Sequenced here: PBMCs, sampled from a glioma patient treated with radiotherapy, temozolomide or both. The receptors shown here come from a man under 40 with glioma.

The chain combines TRBV6-6 with TRBJ1-6, with D perhaps TRBD1 (5 bases). V gave up 2 bases and J gave up 7 bases, with 9 bases separating them. Germline V lookup: CDR1 MNHNY, CDR2 SVGAGI (reference sequence). This CDR3 is 14 amino acids long. The CDR3 nucleotides are TGTGCCAGCAGTTACGGGGGACGAAATTCACCCCTCCACTTT. This codes for CASSYGGRNSPLHF.

The count of this clone is one. The chain combines TRBV10-1 with TRBJ2-7; either TRBD1 or TRBD2 may fit D (5 bases each). V lost 3 bases and J 3 bases, leaving 15 bases between the germline ends. Per germline, CDR1 WNHNN and CDR2 SYGVQD (reference sequence). The CDR3 covers 15 residues. The CDR3 DNA reads TGCGCCAGCAGTGACCAGGGAGAGAAAATCTACGAGCAGTACTTC. Its protein product is CASSDQGEKIYEQYF.

The genes are TRBV6-6 and TRBJ2-3, with 9 bases lining up with TRBD1. Germline assignment: CDR1 MNHNY and CDR2 SVGAGI (reference sequence). The CDR3 runs 16 residues. The V gene end was trimmed by 5 bases and the J gene end by 2 bases; junction bases not matched to a gene: 8. CDR3 loop: CASSPPGQGLTDTQYF. In DNA, the CDR3 is TGTGCCAGCAGTCCCCCGGGACAGGGACTCACAGATACGCAGTATTTT.

V is TRBV21-1 and J is TRBJ2-1; the table assigns TRBD2, which was not confirmed against the DNA. TRBV21-1 is assigned pseudogene status. The length of the CDR3 is 16 residues. Here the CDR3 reads CASSKRTSGPSGEQFF. CDR3 nucleotide sequence: TGTGCCAGCAGCAAACGGACTAGCGGACCGTCGGGGGAGCAGTTCTTC.

CDR3 nucleotides: TGTGCCAGCAGCTTGGGTCAGAACTATGGCTACACCTTC. Residues: CASSLGQNYGYTF. The rearrangement joins TRBV5-8 to TRBJ1-2; no definite D call. The CDR3 contains 13 residues. Trimming removed 0 bases from V and 2 bases from J, with 5 bases in between. The germline V gene has CDR1 SGHTS and CDR2 YDEGEE. Using reference TRBV5-8 and TRBJ1-2 for the parts outside the CDR3, the full variable domain is EAGVTQSPTHLIKTRGQQATLRCSPISGHTSVYWYQQALGLGLQFLLWYDEGEERNRGNFPPRFSGRQFPNYSSELNVNALELEDSALYLCASSLGQNYGYTFGSGTRLTVV.

The gene calls are TRBV6-4 and TRBJ2-3; perhaps TRBD2 as D (6 bases). Between the trimmed V and J ends, which lost 0 bases and 4 bases, there was a span of 14 bases. Germline V gives CDR1 MRHNA, CDR2 SNTAGT. This CDR3 comprises 16 residues. CDR3: CASSDSGGVGPDTQYF. The CDR3 coding sequence is TGTGCCAGCAGTGACTCGGGGGGAGTCGGCCCAGATACGCAGTATTTT.

The chain links TRBV10-1 to TRBJ2-5, with 7 positions matching TRBD1. V lost 11 bases and J lost 1; bases outside the gene matches: 4. The germline CDR1 and CDR2 sequences are WNHNN and SYGVQD (reference sequence). This CDR3 is built from 12 residues. This CDR3 reads CAGQGVQETQYF. The CDR3 nucleotides are TGCGCCGGTCAGGGGGTCCAAGAGACCCAGTACTTC.

The chain combines TRBV9 with TRBJ2-1; 13 positions match TRBD2. CDR1 is SGDLS and CDR2 is YYNGEE in the germline V gene. This CDR3 comprises 19 residues. The V segment lost 4 bases and the J segment 0 bases; nucleotides outside the gene matches: 10. The CDR3 DNA reads as TGTGCCAGCAGCCCACTAGCGGGAGGGCCCCCAAGCTCCTACAATGAGCAGTTCTTC. Translation: CASSPLAGGPPSSYNEQFF.

The rearrangement links TRBV6-4 to TRBJ2-5; the match to TRBD2 covers 11 bases. V gave up 6 bases and J gave up 5 bases; unmatched junction bases: 8. The CDR3 contains 15 residues. Germline loops: CDR1 MRHNA, CDR2 SNTAGT. For the CDR3, the DNA is TGTGCCAGCAGCCCAACTAGCGGGAGCGGGGAGACCCAGTACTTC. It yields the protein CASSPTSGSGETQYF.

This rearrangement joins TRBV19 to TRBJ2-3; tentatively, D is TRBD2 (5 bases). V lost 7 bases and J 4 bases, leaving 18 bases between the germline ends. CDR1 and CDR2 (germline): LNHDA, SQIVND (reference sequence). The CDR3 extends over 15 amino acids. CDR3 sequence (DNA): TGTGCCAGTAAGGGAGCGTGGCGACAACCAGATACGCAGTATTTT. This encodes CASKGAWRQPDTQYF.

The chain recombines TRBV29-1 with TRBJ2-3; unclear D gene. Trimming pared 3 bases from V and 2 bases from J, leaving 6 bases between. The CDR3 spans 12 residues. Looked up from germline, CDR1 is SQVTM and CDR2 is ANQGSEA. The CDR3 reads CSVESNTDTQYF. The CDR3 bases are TGCAGCGTTGAGTCTAACACAGATACGCAGTATTTT.

V is TRBV27 and J is TRBJ1-1; D gene ambiguous. The V end lost 2 bases, the J end lost 11 bases, and 15 bases lay between the germline ends. The CDR3 length is 13 residues. From germline, CDR1 is MNHEY and CDR2 SMNVEV (reference sequence). The CDR3 nucleotides are TGTGCCAGCAGTTTAGCGCCTCTCGGAGGGGCTTTCTTT. Protein product: CASSLAPLGGAFF.

The rearrangement uses TRBV5-1 and TRBJ2-6; D might be TRBD1 (5 bases). V was pared by 1 base and J by 6 bases, with 8 bases between. This CDR3 is 14 amino acids long. Germline assignment: CDR1 SGHRS and CDR2 YFSETQ. CDR3 protein: CASSLNRLANVLTF. CDR3 DNA sequence: TGCGCCAGCAGCTTGAACAGGTTGGCCAACGTCCTGACTTTC.

The chain has TRBV20-1 and TRBJ2-7; D uncertain. This CDR3 has 11 residues. V was trimmed by 6 bases and J by 4 bases, leaving 10 bases between them. Germline-derived CDR1 and CDR2 are DFQATT and SNEGSKA (reference sequence). CDR3 DNA: TGCAGTGCCGCTTACCGGTACGAGCAGTACTTC. Residues: CSAAYRYEQYF.

This chain uses TRBV11-2 with TRBJ2-1, with TRBD2 matching 7 bases. V dropped 1 base and J dropped 3; count of bases not matched to a gene: 6. Per germline, CDR1 SGHAT and CDR2 FQNNGV. The CDR3 contains 16 residues. The CDR3 DNA follows: TGTGCCAGCAGCTTAGTCGCGGGAGTGGTCTACAATGAGCAGTTCTTC. Protein: CASSLVAGVVYNEQFF. The whole variable domain, filled in from reference TRBV11-2 and TRBJ2-1, reads EAGVAQSPRYKIIEKRQSVAFWCNPISGHATLYWYQQILGQGPKLLIQFQNNGVVDDSQLPKDRFSAERLKGVDSTLKIQPAKLEDSAVYLCASSLVAGVVYNEQFFGPGTRLTVL.

V usage is TRBV9 and J usage is TRBJ2-3; TRBD2 might be the D (5 bases). V lost 4 bases and J lost 5, with 8 bases in between. The CDR3 totals 12 residues. Germline V gene sequence: CDR1 SGDLS, CDR2 YYNGEE. CDR3 DNA: TGTGCCAGCAGCCTGGGGAGAGATACGCAGTATTTT. Translating it yields CASSLGRDTQYF.

V is TRBV7-2 and J is TRBJ2-7, with 8 bases matching TRBD2. The CDR3 is 16 amino acids. Germline V gives CDR1 SGHTA, CDR2 FQGNSA. Trimming removed 2 bases from V and 13 bases from J; junction bases left unmatched: 19. Here the CDR3 DNA reads TGTGCCAGCAGCTTAAGACCCCTAGGCGAAATAGCGGGAAGTTACTTC. It codes for CASSLRPLGEIAGSYF.

The chain recombines TRBV12-5 with TRBJ1-5; 9 bases line up with TRBD1. The CDR3 loop spans 16 amino acids. From germline, CDR1 is LGHNT and CDR2 FRNRAP. The V and J ends lost 6 bases and 2 bases, in that order; junction bases with no gene match: 8. The CDR3 DNA follows: TGTGCTAGTGGCCTCTTACAGGGGGCAGGCAATCAGCCCCAGCATTTT. Residues: CASGLLQGAGNQPQHF.

The CDR3 nucleotides read TGTGCCAGCCTACGAATACAGGGGGCCTATGGCTACACCTTC. Translating gives CASLRIQGAYGYTF. The chain carries TRBV6-1 and TRBJ1-2, with 9 bases aligning to TRBD1. CDR3 length: 14 amino acids. The germline V gene has CDR1 MNHNS and CDR2 SASEGT. V trimming: 8 bases; J trimming: 4 bases; junction bases outside the gene matches: 8.

V gene TRBV27 combines with J gene TRBJ1-4; the D is unclear. V shed 6 bases and J shed 5 bases, with 22 bases lying between them. The CDR3 sequence is 17 residues long. Germline CDR1 reads MNHEY; CDR2 reads SMNVEV (reference sequence). The CDR3 reads CASSPPPAAGGNEKLFF. CDR3 bases: TGTGCCAGCAGCCCCCCTCCCGCCGCAGGTGGAAATGAAAAACTGTTTTTT.

The rearrangement links TRBV18 to TRBJ2-3; possibly TRBD1 or TRBD2 for D (5 bases each). CDR1 and CDR2 from the germline V gene are KGHSH and LQKENI. CDR3 length: 15 residues. V lost 6 bases and J 0 bases, leaving 13 bases between the germline ends. This CDR3 is CASSYRGPSTDTQYF. The CDR3 nucleotides are TGTGCCAGCTCGTATCGGGGACCTAGCACAGATACGCAGTATTTT.

The chain uses TRBV29-1 and TRBJ2-1, with D possibly called TRBD1 or TRBD2 (7 bases each). The CDR3 sequence is 14 residues long. Germline V gene sequence: CDR1 SQVTM, CDR2 ANQGSEA. V was pared by 8 bases and J by 2 bases, with 16 bases between. The CDR3 reads CSSSAGGAYNEQFF. The CDR3 DNA is TGCAGCTCTAGTGCAGGGGGGGCCTACAATGAGCAGTTCTTC.

The chain combines TRBV2 with TRBJ2-3; D is perhaps TRBD1 (5 bases). Trimming left V 6 bases short and J 4 bases short, with 11 bases between. The length of the CDR3 is 13 residues. Per the germline V gene, CDR1 is SNHLY and CDR2 is FYNNEI. CDR3 sequence (DNA): TGTGCCAGCAGGGGGCGCCTCGCAGATACGCAGTATTTT. This codes for CASRGRLADTQYF.

The gene calls are TRBV4-1 and TRBJ2-1; 7 positions match TRBD1. This CDR3 comprises 14 residues. Germline V CDR1 and CDR2: MGHRA, YSYEKL. V was clipped by 0 bases and J by 5 bases; unmatched bases: 1. The CDR3 region has the DNA TGCGCCAGCAGCCAAGATAGGGGGCACAATGAGCAGTTCTTC. Amino acids: CASSQDRGHNEQFF.

This chain joins TRBV5-1 and TRBJ2-1; D is unclear. The CDR3 covers 14 residues. Germline V lookup: CDR1 SGHRS, CDR2 YFSETQ. V lost 0 bases and J lost 7, with 11 bases in between. The CDR3 protein is CASSLALVGNEQFF. For the CDR3, the DNA is TGCGCCAGCAGCTTGGCTCTGGTTGGGAATGAGCAGTTCTTC.

The chain uses TRBV30 and TRBJ1-5; a weak D match, TRBD1 (5 bases). The V end lost 1 base, the J end lost 0 bases, and 10 bases lay between the germline ends. The CDR3 totals 15 residues. CDR1 is GTSNPN, CDR2 SVGIG, per germline (reference sequence). Here the CDR3 reads CAWSDGAYSNQPQHF. DNA for the CDR3: TGTGCCTGGAGTGACGGGGCGTATAGCAATCAGCCCCAGCATTTT.

The chain carries TRBV27 and TRBJ2-5; 13 nucleotides agree with TRBD2. The V gene end was trimmed by 7 bases and the J gene end by 5 bases; junction bases not matched to a gene: 7. The CDR3 has 15 residues. In germline, CDR1 is MNHEY, CDR2 SMNVEV (reference sequence). As DNA, the CDR3 is TGTGCCAGCACTAGGACTAGCGGGAGTTGGGAGACCCAGTACTTC. Translated: CASTRTSGSWETQYF.

The V gene is TRBV9, the J gene TRBJ2-2; 10 bases align to TRBD2. Germline lookup yields CDR1 SGDLS and CDR2 YYNGEE. V lost 4 bases, J lost 7 bases, and 7 bases stayed unmatched. CDR3 length equals 15 residues. The CDR3 nucleotides read TGTGCCAGCAGCCCGATAGCGGGAGGTCTCGGGGAGCTGTTTTTT. Its translation is CASSPIAGGLGELFF.

CDR3 nucleotides: TGCGCCAGCAGCTTGGAGCCGGGGACGGAGACCCAGTACTTC. Translated: CASSLEPGTETQYF. This sequence joins TRBV5-1 and TRBJ2-5; either TRBD1 or TRBD2 may supply D (5 bases each). The CDR3 is made up of 14 amino acids. Germline V lookup: CDR1 SGHRS, CDR2 YFSETQ. V shed 0 bases and J shed 5 bases, with 11 bases lying between them.

The genes are TRBV7-2 and TRBJ2-7; D not certain. Trimming stripped 6 bases from V and 3 bases from J, with 15 bases between. There are 14 residues in the CDR3. From germline, CDR1 is SGHTA and CDR2 FQGNSA. The CDR3 loop reads CASRSNRAGYEQYF. Written as DNA, the CDR3 is TGTGCCAGCAGGTCGAATCGGGCCGGCTACGAGCAGTACTTC.